This TCR beta chain was found in a study of T-cell memory formation after mild COVID-19. V was pared by 2 bases and J by 6 bases, with 10 bases of the junction left unmatched. CDR3 length: 16 residues. Per germline, CDR1 MNHEY and CDR2 SVGAGI. With regard to this clonotype: Its target is unknown.

General study results and limits: Day 15 to 85 contracting clones showed balanced CD4/CD8; day 15 to 37 expanders favored CD4+. Contracting CD4+ clones were located mainly in CM and EM, and CD8+ clones in EMRA.

MiXCR, run by TCRdb on the 5' RACE reads, gives a single entry per CDR3 protein. The sample yields around 80,000 distinct CDR3 sequences, over 10% seen once. The chain is built from TRBV6-5 and TRBJ1-1, with 9 bases matching TRBD1. The source material was PBMCs or a T cell subset sorted from them (not recorded which). The TCR originated in a young man who had mild COVID-19 (a few samples of this study predate the infection). Cell type and time point are not known. CDR3 sequence reads: CASSYAGTGTAAEAFF. CDR3 nucleotides: TGTGCCAGCAGTTACGCCGGGACAGGGACGGCGGCTGAAGCTTTCTTT.